The present T cell receptor beta chain was sequenced within a study of blood T cell repertoires in COVID-19. The overall study: Samples of COVID-19 (acute and convalescent) were obtained from the United States, Italy and Spain. In each case, the material was cDNA or gDNA derived from T cells, B-cell-depleted T cells, or PBMCs.

Germline V gene lookup returns CDR1 SGDLS and CDR2 YYNGEE. The CDR3 consists of 14 residues. V lost 3 bases and J lost 6; bases outside the gene matches: 3. In the source study's methods: Estimates of nucleated cell counts were drawn from the amplification of reference gene primers. Measured with immunoSEQ multiplex PCR; TCRdb has only the in-frame clones, and not every one. That table gives V, J and clone size, and the DNA gave D and trimming. The table lists 150,000 or so clones, 75% to 90% of them singletons. The chain uses TRBV9 and TRBJ2-2; 9 nucleotides agree with TRBD2. The source material was peripheral blood. This TCR came from a human donor with acute or convalescent COVID-19. The donor label of this sample is uncertain. The CDR3 reads CASSGGGAAGELFF. CDR3 coding DNA: TGTGCCAGCAGCGGCGGGGGGGCGGCCGGGGAGCTGTTTTTT.